The 5 T cell receptor beta chains below were found in one sample sequenced in a study of T cells in tumors after PD-1 blockade. Using immunoSEQ multiplex PCR, the repertoire was profiled, and TCRdb retains in-frame clones only, with some absent. The sample has roughly 49,000 clones; roughly 80% are singletons. Source: PBMCs, taken before anti-PD-1 treatment. These receptors were taken from a human donor with basal cell carcinoma.

This clone appeared a single time. The chain uses TRBV19 and TRBJ2-7; the D is unclear. The CDR3 covers 11 residues. Trimming left V 4 bases short and J 6 bases short, with 7 bases between. Germline lookup yields CDR1 LNHDA and CDR2 SQIVND (reference sequence). In DNA form, the CDR3 reads TGTGCCAGTAGTACAGGACCCGAGCAGTACTTC. Its translation is CASSTGPEQYF. Full variable domain (outside the CDR3, taken from reference TRBV19 and TRBJ2-7): DGGITQSPKYLFRKEGQNVTLSCEQNLNHDAMYWYRQDPGQGLRLIYYSQIVNDFQKGDIAEGYSVSREKKESFPLTVTSAQKNPTAFYLCASSTGPEQYFGPGTRLTVT.

This rearrangement joins TRBV14 to TRBJ1-1, with D possibly being TRBD1 (5 bases). This CDR3 is built from 14 residues. Germline V CDR1 and CDR2: SGHDN, FVKESK. V lost 1 base, J lost 2 bases, and 8 bases lay in between. CDR3 nucleotide sequence: TGTGCCAGCAGCCAAGCGGGGCGAAACACTGAAGCTTTCTTT. Encoded protein: CASSQAGRNTEAFF.

The chain couples TRBV7-8 to TRBJ2-1; D is undetermined. CDR1 is SGHVS, CDR2 FQNEAQ, per germline. The CDR3 has 14 amino acids. Between the trimmed V and J ends, which lost 5 bases and 0 bases, there was a span of 8 bases. Here the CDR3 DNA reads TGTGCCAGCAGCCGAGAGTACTCCTACAATGAGCAGTTCTTC. Its translation: CASSREYSYNEQFF.

The CDR3 coding sequence is TGTGCCAGCAGCCCTCCGGGACTAGCATCCTACGAGCAGTACTTC. Translation: CASSPPGLASYEQYF. The chain joins TRBV3-1 (or the pseudogene TRBV3-2) to TRBJ2-7, with 9 nucleotides matching TRBD2. Per the germline V gene, CDR1 is LGHDT and CDR2 is YNNKEL (reference sequence). Germline trimming cut 4 bases from V and 1 base from J; bases unmatched to any gene: 5. The length of the CDR3 is 15 residues.

This clone was seen a handful of times. This chain uses TRBV6-1 with TRBJ1-3; D ambiguous. Trimming removed 2 bases from V and 0 bases from J, with 8 bases in between. Per the germline V gene, CDR1 is MNHNS and CDR2 is SASEGT. CDR3 size: 15 residues. The CDR3 is CASSERTSSGNTIYF. Here the CDR3 DNA reads TGTGCCAGCAGTGAACGAACGAGCTCTGGAAACACCATATATTTT.